These T cell receptor beta chains were read from a single sample in a study of blood T cell repertoires in COVID-19. The table came from immunoSEQ multiplex PCR; TCRdb's copy has only in-frame clones and leaves some out. The sample records some 240,000 clones, around 80% being singletons. The sequenced material came from peripheral blood. Source of these receptors: a woman aged 70-85 years with acute or convalescent COVID-19. CDR3s include the opening cysteine and the closing phenylalanine or tryptophan. Fields, in order: V gene, D gene, clone size, J gene, CDR3 protein, CDR3 DNA. D genes are given only for firm matches. Clone sizes are given selectively: once, few, many, or a class where the clone is expanded.

>TRBV6-5|NA|NA|TRBJ2-7
CASMGGSYEQYF
TGTGCCAGCATGGGGGGTTCCTACGAGCAGTACTTC
>TRBV7-9|NA|once|TRBJ2-1
CASSLSWGDEQFF
TGTGCCAGCAGCTTAAGTTGGGGAGATGAGCAGTTCTTC
>TRBV7-3|NA|NA|TRBJ2-3
CASQLAGGDTQYF
TGTGCCAGCCAACTAGCAGGGGGGGATACGCAGTATTTT
>TRBV18|TRBD1|NA|TRBJ2-7
CASSRGTGGSYEQYF
TGTGCCAGCTCTAGGGGAACAGGGGGGTCCTACGAGCAGTACTTC
>TRBV27|TRBD1|NA|TRBJ1-5
CASSSTGSQPQHF
TGTGCCAGCAGTTCGACAGGGAGTCAGCCCCAGCATTTT
>TRBV5-1|TRBD1|NA|TRBJ2-7
CASSLVPGGDYEQYF
TGCGCCAGCAGCTTGGTGCCAGGGGGCGATTACGAGCAGTACTTC
>TRBV2|TRBD2|NA|TRBJ2-3
CASIDGTSGAYTDTQYF
TGTGCCAGCATAGATGGCACTAGCGGGGCCTACACAGATACGCAGTATTTT
>TRBV25-1|NA|NA|TRBJ2-2
CASSEGGYRGSRELFF
TGTGCCAGCAGTGAGGGAGGGTACAGGGGGTCACGGGAGCTGTTTTTT
>TRBV14|NA|few|TRBJ1-6
CASSQEGRSPLHF
TGTGCCAGCAGCCAAGAGGGGAGATCACCCCTCCACTTT
>TRBV7-2|TRBD1|NA|TRBJ1-5
CASSLEGQGGSQPQHF
TGTGCCAGCAGCTTAGAGGGGCAGGGGGGCTCCCAGCCCCAGCATTTT
>TRBV2|NA|once|TRBJ2-7
CASRDRDSLSYEQYF
TGTGCCAGCAGGGATCGGGACTCCCTTTCCTACGAGCAGTACTTC
>TRBV5-6|NA|many|TRBJ2-5
CASSRGHDKETQYF
TGTGCCAGCAGCCGAGGACACGATAAAGAGACCCAGTACTTC
>TRBV2|TRBD1|NA|TRBJ1-1
CASRGGAGTEAFF
TGTGCCAGCAGAGGGGGCGCGGGGACTGAAGCTTTCTTT
>TRBV6-2/TRBV6-3|TRBD2|NA|TRBJ2-5
CASSYGTSGRLWGETQYF
TGTGCCAGCAGTTACGGGACTAGCGGGAGGTTGTGGGGAGAGACCCAGTACTTC
>TRBV6-5|NA|NA|TRBJ1-1
CASSYSGRMNTEAFF
TGTGCCAGCAGTTACTCGGGGAGGATGAACACTGAAGCTTTCTTT
>TRBV6-5|TRBD1|NA|TRBJ1-5
CASSQTGGLLQPQHF
TGTGCCAGCAGCCAGACAGGGGGCTTGTTGCAGCCCCAGCATTTT
>TRBV24-1|NA|NA|TRBJ2-3
CATSDTPRRTQYF
TGTGCCACCAGTGATACCCCGCGTCGGACGCAGTATTTT
>TRBV2|TRBD1|NA|TRBJ1-3
CASSRDSTGNTIYF
TGTGCCAGCAGCCGGGACAGTACTGGAAACACCATATATTTT
>TRBV6-5|TRBD1|once|TRBJ1-2
CASSYSRQGLYGYTF
TGTGCCAGCAGTTACTCGAGACAGGGGCTCTATGGCTACACCTTC
>TRBV12-3/TRBV12-4|TRBD1|NA|TRBJ1-4
CASRQGSEKLFF
TGTGCCAGCAGACAGGGGTCTGAAAAACTGTTTTTT
>TRBV7-2|TRBD2|NA|TRBJ2-3
CASSWTSGGGTDTQYF
TGTGCCAGCAGCTGGACTAGCGGGGGGGGCACAGATACGCAGTATTTT
>TRBV4-1|TRBD1|NA|TRBJ1-4
CASSQALPGQTPRGNEKLFF
TGCGCCAGCAGCCAGGCCCTTCCGGGACAGACGCCCCGGGGTAATGAAAAACTGTTTTTT
>TRBV11-2|NA|NA|TRBJ2-2
CASSLERGSELFF
TGTGCCAGCAGCTTAGAACGGGGGTCAGAGCTGTTTTTT
>TRBV7-2|NA|NA|TRBJ2-1
CASSLLGDSYNEQFF
TGTGCCAGCAGCTTACTCGGGGACTCCTACAATGAGCAGTTCTTC
>TRBV11-2|NA|NA|TRBJ2-7
CASSSVQGRGPYEQYF
TGTGCCAGCAGCTCCGTACAGGGTAGAGGGCCCTACGAGCAGTACTTC
>TRBV21-1|NA|NA|TRBJ2-2
CASPSKEPSGLKELFF
TGTGCCAGCCCCTCCAAGGAACCTAGTGGGTTGAAGGAGCTGTTTTTT
>TRBV29-1|TRBD2|NA|TRBJ2-7
CSVASIKRGGPGLEQYF
TGCAGCGTTGCTTCTATAAAGCGGGGGGGCCCGGGGCTCGAGCAGTACTTC
>TRBV24-1|NA|NA|TRBJ2-5
CATSPGADQETQYF
TGTGCCACCAGTCCCGGAGCCGACCAAGAGACCCAGTACTTC
>TRBV7-9|NA|NA|TRBJ2-3
CASSLVLSNTDTQYF
TGTGCCAGCAGCTTAGTTCTCTCTAACACAGATACGCAGTATTTT
>TRBV20-1|NA|NA|TRBJ2-7
CSASGVVQYF
TGCAGTGCTAGCGGGGTGGTGCAGTACTTC
>TRBV6-5|TRBD1|once|TRBJ1-2
CASSNNRGGLGYTF
TGTGCCAGCAGTAACAACAGGGGTGGACTTGGCTACACCTTC
>TRBV29-1|TRBD1|NA|TRBJ1-2
CSVDRGTNYGYTF
TGCAGCGTCGACAGGGGAACCAACTATGGCTACACCTTC
>TRBV5-1|TRBD1|NA|TRBJ1-3
CASSLQGDGNTIYF
TGCGCCAGCAGCCTACAGGGGGATGGAAACACCATATATTTT
>TRBV11-2|NA|NA|TRBJ2-3
CASSSGQLDTDTQYF
TGTGCCAGCAGCTCCGGACAACTTGACACAGATACGCAGTATTTT
>TRBV7-8|NA|NA|TRBJ1-6
CASSLSQGRTNSPLHF
TGTGCCAGCAGCTTATCGCAGGGGCGCACGAATTCACCCCTCCACTTT
>TRBV27|NA|NA|TRBJ1-6
CASSAYLREGLHSPLHF
TGTGCCAGCAGTGCTTATCTCAGGGAGGGTCTTCATTCACCCCTCCACTTT
>TRBV7-9|NA|NA|TRBJ2-3
CASSRGSGDTQYF
TGTGCCAGCAGCCGGGGTAGCGGAGATACGCAGTATTTT
>TRBV27|NA|NA|TRBJ2-2
CASSFRGATGELFF
TGTGCCAGCAGTTTCCGGGGGGCCACCGGGGAGCTGTTTTTT
>TRBV9|NA|NA|TRBJ2-5
CASSVRGGLETQYF
TGTGCCAGCAGCGTTAGGGGGGGCCTCGAGACCCAGTACTTC
>TRBV7-2|NA|NA|TRBJ2-5
CASSYGTQETQYF
TGTGCCAGCAGCTACGGGACTCAAGAGACCCAGTACTTC
>TRBV7-2|TRBD1|NA|TRBJ2-7
CASSPLDRVQYF
TGTGCCAGCAGCCCCTTAGACAGGGTTCAGTACTTC
>TRBV25-1|NA|NA|TRBJ2-3
CASSRGLTDTQYF
TGTGCCAGCAGCCGGGGACTCACAGATACGCAGTATTTT
>TRBV29-1|NA|once|TRBJ1-4
CSVDDSYNEKLFF
TGCAGCGTTGATGACAGCTATAATGAAAAACTGTTTTTT
>TRBV2|TRBD1|NA|TRBJ1-6
CASSFDQGVNSPLHF
TGTGCCAGCAGTTTCGATCAGGGGGTAAATTCACCCCTCCACTTT
>TRBV7-3|NA|NA|TRBJ2-3
CASSSNSPGRTDTQYF
TGTGCCAGCAGCTCCAACAGCCCCGGCAGGACAGATACGCAGTATTTT
>TRBV9|NA|once|TRBJ2-4
CASSVKGEAKNIQYF
TGTGCCAGCAGCGTAAAGGGGGAAGCCAAAAACATTCAGTACTTC
>TRBV6-2/TRBV6-3|TRBD2|NA|TRBJ2-5
CASSSLGGAVRETQYF
TGTGCCAGCAGTTCCCTCGGGGGGGCCGTTCGCGAGACCCAGTACTTC
>TRBV5-4|TRBD1|NA|TRBJ1-2
CASSLQGEGYGYTF
TGTGCCAGCAGCTTGCAGGGGGAAGGTTATGGCTACACCTTC
>TRBV7-2|NA|NA|TRBJ2-7
CASSLDTDYEQYF
TGTGCCAGCAGCTTAGACACAGACTACGAGCAGTACTTC
>TRBV6-2/TRBV6-3|NA|few|TRBJ2-2
CASSYSGLELFF
TGTGCCAGCAGTTATTCAGGGTTGGAGCTGTTTTTT
>TRBV6-2/TRBV6-3|TRBD1|NA|TRBJ1-6
CASSPGTGGGSPLHF
TGTGCCAGCAGTCCCGGGACAGGGGGCGGATCACCCCTCCACTTT
>TRBV6-2/TRBV6-3|NA|NA|TRBJ2-1
CASSYDTLTQFF
TGTGCCAGCAGTTACGACACCCTAACTCAGTTCTTC
>TRBV27|TRBD1|NA|TRBJ2-1
CASFQTGQGSNEQFF
TGTGCCAGTTTTCAAACGGGACAGGGATCCAATGAGCAGTTCTTC
>TRBV9|NA|NA|TRBJ2-3
CASSVDEWGSGPTDTQYF
TGTGCCAGCAGCGTAGACGAGTGGGGTAGCGGACCCACAGATACGCAGTATTTT
>TRBV7-2|TRBD2|NA|TRBJ2-5
CASSFSSGGYQETQYF
TGTGCCAGCAGCTTTAGTAGCGGGGGTTACCAAGAGACCCAGTACTTC
>TRBV7-8|NA|NA|TRBJ1-1
CASSPGTLRGTEAFF
TGTGCCAGCAGCCCAGGGACACTTCGGGGCACTGAAGCTTTCTTT
>TRBV13|TRBD1|NA|TRBJ1-2
CASSSSGTGPLYGYTF
TGTGCCAGCAGCTCCTCCGGGACAGGCCCCCTCTATGGCTACACCTTC